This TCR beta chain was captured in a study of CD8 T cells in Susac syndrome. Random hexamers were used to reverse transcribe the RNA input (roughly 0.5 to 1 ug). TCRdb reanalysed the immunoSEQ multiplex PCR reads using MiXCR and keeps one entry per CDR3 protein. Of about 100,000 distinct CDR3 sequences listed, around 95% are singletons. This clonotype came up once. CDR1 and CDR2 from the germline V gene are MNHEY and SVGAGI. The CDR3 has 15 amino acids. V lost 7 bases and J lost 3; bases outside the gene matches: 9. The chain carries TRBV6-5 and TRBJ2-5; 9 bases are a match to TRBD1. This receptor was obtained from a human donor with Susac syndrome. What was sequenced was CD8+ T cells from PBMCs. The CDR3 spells CASKAGTGSKETQYF. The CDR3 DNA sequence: TGTGCCAGCAAAGCCGGGACAGGGTCCAAAGAGACCCAGTACTTC.